The rows below give T cell receptor beta chains drawn from one sample of a study of blood T cells in healthy people across ages. In TCRdb, the 5' RACE reads were re-called with MiXCR into one record per CDR3 protein. The repertoire has 800,000 to 950,000 distinct CDR3 sequences, about 27% of them found once; the top ten carry approximately 10%. The sample also formed part of further work on T cells of mothers and their children.

What was sequenced was blood. The receptors derive from a middle-aged woman in good health. Each CDR3 is given with its conserved first and last residue. The order of the fields is V gene, clone size, D gene, J gene, CDR3 protein, CDR3 DNA. A D gene is named only where the DNA matches it firmly. Clone sizes are given selectively: once, few, many, or a class where the clone is expanded.

>TRBV20-1|few|TRBD2|TRBJ2-4
CSAGTSGGGLAKNIQYF
TGCAGTGCGGGTACTAGCGGGGGGGGCTTAGCCAAAAACATTCAGTACTTC
>TRBV11-2|many|NA|TRBJ2-5
CASSPGMKETQYF
TGTGCCAGCAGTCCCGGGATGAAAGAGACCCAGTACTTC
>TRBV7-7|few|NA|TRBJ1-5
CASAKGHNQPQHF
TGTGCTAGCGCGAAGGGGCACAATCAGCCCCAGCATTTT
>TRBV9|NA|NA|TRBJ1-2
CANSVVGTNYGYTF
TGTGCCAACAGCGTAGTTGGGACAAACTATGGCTACACCTTC
>TRBV14|NA|TRBD1|TRBJ2-7
CASSQETGSISYEQYF
TGTGCCAGCAGCCAAGAGACAGGGTCGATATCCTACGAGCAGTACTTC
>TRBV4-3|many|NA|TRBJ2-5
CASSQERRLAETQYF
TGCGCCAGCAGCCAAGAACGACGGCTGGCGGAGACCCAGTACTTC
>TRBV28|few|TRBD1|TRBJ1-6
CASSWGDRRGSPLHF
TGTGCCAGCAGTTGGGGGGACAGGAGAGGGTCACCCCTCCACTTT
>TRBV19|NA|NA|TRBJ2-1
CASTTDSSYNEQFF
TGTGCCAGTACCACGGACAGTTCCTACAATGAGCAGTTCTTC
>TRBV20-1|few|NA|TRBJ1-1
CSARAGVGGTEAFF
TGCAGTGCTAGAGCCGGCGTTGGCGGAACTGAAGCTTTCTTT
>TRBV7-9|many|NA|TRBJ2-5
CASSRRTGGETQYF
TGTGCCAGCAGCCGTCGTACTGGTGGAGAGACCCAGTACTTC
>TRBV7-2|many|NA|TRBJ1-1
CASREDMNTEAFF
TGTGCCAGCAGGGAAGACATGAACACTGAAGCTTTCTTT
>TRBV6-1|NA|NA|TRBJ1-1
CASGALKHTEAFF
TGTGCCAGCGGAGCCCTCAAACACACTGAAGCTTTCTTT
>TRBV27|few|NA|TRBJ2-5
CASRGWGGGPQETQYF
TGTGCCAGCAGGGGTTGGGGGGGGGGCCCCCAAGAGACCCAGTACTTC
>TRBV7-2|many|TRBD2|TRBJ2-5
CASSLVGGGIQETQYF
TGTGCCAGCAGCTTAGTCGGCGGGGGAATTCAAGAGACCCAGTACTTC
>TRBV12-3/TRBV12-4|few|NA|TRBJ2-5
CASSPQGFSGEQYF
TGTGCCAGCAGTCCACAGGGATTTTCGGGGGAGCAGTACTTC
>TRBV20-1|NA|NA|TRBJ2-7
CSARDIRRLNEQYF
TGCAGTGCTAGAGATATCCGACGCCTGAATGAGCAGTACTTC
>TRBV7-9|NA|NA|TRBJ2-3
CASRYFSGGTDTQYF
TGTGCCAGCCGCTATTTTTCTGGGGGTACAGATACGCAGTATTTT
>TRBV27|many|NA|TRBJ2-5
CASRPMGPRETQYF
TGTGCCAGCAGGCCTATGGGCCCGAGGGAGACCCAGTACTTC
>TRBV20-1|NA|TRBD2|TRBJ2-1
CSASSLAGYNEQFF
TGCAGTGCTAGTAGTCTAGCGGGGTACAATGAGCAGTTCTTC
>TRBV28|many|NA|TRBJ2-5
CASSLSRVAQYF
TGTGCCAGCAGTTTGTCCCGGGTGGCCCAGTACTTC
>TRBV9|few|NA|TRBJ2-3
CASSVGSGSSTDTQYF
TGTGCCAGCAGCGTGGGGAGTGGATCTAGCACAGATACGCAGTATTTT
>TRBV14|NA|NA|TRBJ2-3
CASSQGIGEAEYF
TGTGCCAGCAGCCAAGGGATCGGGGAAGCGGAGTATTTT
>TRBV5-1|NA|NA|TRBJ1-1
CASSSMERGTEAFF
TGCGCCAGCAGCTCGATGGAACGAGGAACTGAAGCTTTCTTT
>TRBV7-9|few|TRBD1|TRBJ2-2
CASSSQVGQSTGELFF
TGTGCCAGCAGCTCTCAGGTGGGACAGTCGACCGGGGAGCTGTTTTTT
>TRBV7-2|many|TRBD2|TRBJ2-5
CASSFTSGEETQYF
TGTGCCAGCAGCTTTACTAGCGGGGAAGAGACCCAGTACTTC
>TRBV5-1|many|NA|TRBJ1-1
CASRIQGPNTEAFF
TGCGCCAGCAGAATACAGGGACCTAACACTGAAGCTTTCTTT
>TRBV12-3/TRBV12-4|many|NA|TRBJ2-3
CASWAGQISLAQYF
TGTGCCAGCTGGGCGGGACAGATAAGTTTGGCGCAGTATTTT
>TRBV4-2|many|NA|TRBJ2-1
CASSSRRGDEQFF
TGTGCCAGCAGCAGCCGGAGGGGCGATGAGCAGTTCTTC
>TRBV21-1|once|NA|TRBJ1-4
CASSLRPGTTNEKLFF
TGTGCCAGCAGCCTGCGACCAGGCACAACTAATGAAAAACTGTTTTTT
>TRBV13|few|NA|TRBJ1-1
CASSPRQTANTEAFF
TGTGCCAGCAGCCCACGGCAAACAGCGAACACTGAAGCTTTCTTT
>TRBV24-1|NA|NA|TRBJ2-5
CATSGGLLETQYF
TGTGCCACCAGTGGTGGACTGCTGGAGACCCAGTACTTC
>TRBV6-6|many|NA|TRBJ2-7
CASSYSGHNPSYEQYF
TGTGCCAGCAGTTATTCCGGACACAATCCCTCCTACGAGCAGTACTTC
>TRBV20-1|NA|TRBD1|TRBJ1-5
CSALRGASNQPQHF
TGCAGTGCTCTCAGGGGGGCCAGCAATCAGCCCCAGCATTTT
>TRBV3-1|few|NA|TRBJ1-2
CASNPGTLNYGYTF
TGTGCCAGCAACCCCGGGACACTTAACTATGGCTACACCTTC
>TRBV20-1|few|NA|TRBJ1-6
CSAARQPGNNSPLHF
TGCAGTGCCGCCCGACAGCCGGGGAACAATTCACCCCTCCACTTT
>TRBV15|few|NA|TRBJ2-2
CATSSDRSGELFF
TGTGCCACCAGCAGTGACAGGTCCGGGGAGCTGTTTTTT
>TRBV20-1|few|NA|TRBJ1-1
CAHNTGQMNTEAFF
TGCGCTCATAATACGGGGCAGATGAACACTGAAGCTTTCTTT
>TRBV20-1|few|NA|TRBJ2-2
CSAREMGQDTGELFF
TGCAGTGCTAGAGAGATGGGACAAGACACCGGGGAGCTGTTTTTT
>TRBV20-1|few|TRBD2|TRBJ2-7
CSASSPIAGDLNEQYF
TGCAGTGCTAGCTCCCCAATAGCGGGGGACCTTAATGAGCAGTACTTC
>TRBV7-2|NA|NA|TRBJ2-1
CASSFRAKEQFF
TGTGCCAGCAGCTTCCGGGCTAAGGAGCAGTTCTTC
>TRBV12-5|NA|NA|TRBJ2-3
CASGLVAGGTDTQYF
TGTGCTAGTGGTTTGGTTGCGGGTGGCACAGATACGCAGTATTTT
>TRBV7-2|few|TRBD2|TRBJ2-7
CASSRPPGGSYEQYF
TGTGCCAGCAGCCGGCCCCCGGGGGGGTCCTACGAGCAGTACTTC
>TRBV27|NA|NA|TRBJ1-1
CASSLRGRVSTEAFF
TGTGCCAGCAGTTTACGAGGCAGGGTCTCCACTGAAGCTTTCTTT
>TRBV20-1|NA|NA|TRBJ1-2
CSARDLRLEGYTF
TGCAGTGCTAGAGATCTCAGGTTGGAGGGCTACACCTTC
>TRBV9|many|TRBD1|TRBJ2-7
CASSLHSGTAYEQYF
TGTGCCAGCAGCCTCCATTCCGGGACAGCCTACGAGCAGTACTTC
>TRBV12-3/TRBV12-4|few|NA|TRBJ1-5
CASSPMGQGLGQPQHF
TGTGCCAGCAGTCCTATGGGCCAGGGGCTAGGTCAGCCCCAGCATTTT
>TRBV9|NA|TRBD2|TRBJ2-1
CASTRLIAGGWDEQFF
TGTGCCAGTACACGACTCATTGCGGGGGGGTGGGATGAGCAGTTCTTC
>TRBV27|NA|TRBD1|TRBJ2-2
CASRSGQSLGELFF
TGTGCCAGCCGATCGGGACAGAGCCTCGGGGAGCTGTTTTTT
>TRBV30|NA|TRBD1|TRBJ1-5
CAWSGTGFNQPQHF
TGTGCCTGGAGCGGGACAGGGTTCAATCAGCCCCAGCATTTT
>TRBV4-3|NA|NA|TRBJ2-1
CASSQDHREQFF
TGCGCCAGCAGCCAAGACCATAGGGAGCAGTTCTTC
>TRBV7-2|NA|NA|TRBJ2-1
CASSNTLGASYNEQFF
TGTGCCAGCAGCAATACCCTAGGGGCGAGCTACAATGAGCAGTTCTTC
>TRBV7-3|NA|TRBD2|TRBJ2-3
CASSTGASGMSTDTQYF
TGTGCCAGCAGCACCGGGGCTAGCGGGATGAGCACAGATACGCAGTATTTT
>TRBV11-3|NA|NA|TRBJ1-1
CASSKNMNTEAFF
TGTGCCAGCAGCAAGAATATGAACACTGAAGCTTTCTTT
>TRBV28|many|NA|TRBJ2-5
CASSSRDLIQETQYF
TGTGCCAGCAGTTCCCGGGACTTAATACAAGAGACCCAGTACTTC